This TCR beta chain emerged from a study of Graves' ophthalmopathy and Graves' hyperthyroidism (dated by TCRdb to 2016 to 2018). Describing the broader study: Peripheral blood was collected before any treatment was given, at the time of initial diagnosis. After sampling, hyperthyroidism patients received methimazole starting at 30 mg daily, and ophthalmopathy patients received high-dose intravenous methylprednisolone. To explore V-J signatures distinguishing ophthalmopathy from hyperthyroidism, a discovery set of under 110 patients (roughly 45 ophthalmopathy, about 57 stable hyperthyroidism) was enrolled. To tell Graves' ophthalmopathy apart from Graves' hyperthyroidism, and to predict which patients would progress to ophthalmopathy, the study relied on TCR beta repertoire signatures. An independent validation cohort comprised 18 hyperthyroidism patients and some 16 patients who later progressed from hyperthyroidism to ophthalmopathy. In roughly 6 hyperthyroidism patients, the T-cell repertoires found in thyroid tissue were compared with those found in blood. The approximately 90 discovery patients were divided at random into training and test sets in a 7:3 ratio. In total, 135 blood samples were TCR-sequenced: approximately 42 ophthalmopathy, 80 or so hyperthyroidism and approximately 17 hyperthyroidism-to-ophthalmopathy patients. General findings and caveats noted by the study authors: No statistical method was used to set the sample size in advance, and the investigators knew which group each participant was assigned to. In cross-validation, the 13-signature model distinguished ophthalmopathy from stable hyperthyroidism with around 90% sensitivity and about 81% specificity, while in the test set the corresponding values were approximately 79% and 70%. In validation, the model predicted ophthalmopathy progression with over 60% sensitivity and 72.22% specificity; about a dozen predicted patients were CT-confirmed with GO in a median of around 6 months. Most expanded thyroid clonotypes with frequency above 0.001 were also detected in blood, suggesting blood repertoires may reflect the thyroid immune response.

This clonotype appeared many times. It has no known antigen specificity. Qualities for individual bases were not recorded, and no much larger clone is one base off. The ophthalmopathy patients had moderately to severely active disease, with a Clinical Activity Score of 3 or higher, a NOSPECS grade of 4 or higher, and a disease duration of less than 3 months. Anyone with other autoimmune diseases, uncontrolled infections, pregnancy or lactation was excluded from the study. Clinical symptoms, serum thyroxine, TRAb, thyroid ultrasound and orbital computed tomography formed the basis of the diagnosis. Ficoll-Paque density gradient centrifugation was used to isolate PBMCs from about 9.4 ml of fresh peripheral blood. Total RNA was extracted with Trizol reagent and quality-checked on an Agilent 2100 Bioanalyzer. For repertoire sequencing, TCR beta CDR3 regions were amplified from RNA transcripts. The first round of RT-PCR was done with HTBI primers and the Qiagen OneStep RT-PCR kit, and was followed by a second round of multiplex PCR, then size selection and purification. The libraries underwent paired-end sequencing with 100 bp reads on an Illumina HiSeq2000. As for the original processing: SOAPnuke was used to process the reads, removing any read that contained adapters or uncalled bases, had a mean Phred below 15, or lacked an exact match to the constant primer or identifier. High-quality paired reads were merged with COPE v1.2.5. Clonotypes were defined as unique nucleotide sequences and were aligned to IMGT TRB V, D and J references using MiTCR v1.1. Analysis was restricted to V-J combinations with a frequency above 0.0001, which covered 98% to 99.2% of repertoires. For each V-J combination, a TCR clonal expansion and chaos score was defined as the ratio of F50 clonal expansion to chaos observed in the TCRdist matrix. Features were reduced by Welch's t-statistics and random forest to around 14 V-J combinations, which fed a naive Bayes classifier. The similarity between thyroid and blood repertoires was quantified using the Morisita-Horn index. The public reads were reanalyzed by TCRdb: fastp trimming at Q25, MiXCR alignment, in-frame beta chains only. Rows merge per CDR3 protein into single entries with the most common DNA and genes. The V and J calls were determined by TCRdb, not by the authors. For this sample there are 200,000 to 250,000 distinct CDR3 sequences; under 30% appear just once. The ten largest clones add up to 8.5% to 9.5% of the sample.

CDR3 length: 14 amino acids, cysteine to phenylalanine. Here the CDR3 DNA is all that survives: 42 bases in frame from base 1. Here V drops 3 bases and J drops 6 bases, and the junction holds 4 bases not matched to any gene. The germline V gene (reference sequence) gives CDR1 as MNHEY and CDR2 as SMNVEV. Sequences were obtained from peripheral blood. The sequence came from a man in his forties or fifties with Graves' ophthalmopathy. Donor details come from another sample of the same person, matched by shared clones. The chain is encoded by TRBV27 joined to TRBJ1-1; 10 junctional bases match TRBD1. At the DNA level, the sequence is TGTGCCAGCAGTTTGACAGGGGGCGTCTCTGAAGCTTTCTTT. The resulting protein is CASSLTGGVSEAFF.